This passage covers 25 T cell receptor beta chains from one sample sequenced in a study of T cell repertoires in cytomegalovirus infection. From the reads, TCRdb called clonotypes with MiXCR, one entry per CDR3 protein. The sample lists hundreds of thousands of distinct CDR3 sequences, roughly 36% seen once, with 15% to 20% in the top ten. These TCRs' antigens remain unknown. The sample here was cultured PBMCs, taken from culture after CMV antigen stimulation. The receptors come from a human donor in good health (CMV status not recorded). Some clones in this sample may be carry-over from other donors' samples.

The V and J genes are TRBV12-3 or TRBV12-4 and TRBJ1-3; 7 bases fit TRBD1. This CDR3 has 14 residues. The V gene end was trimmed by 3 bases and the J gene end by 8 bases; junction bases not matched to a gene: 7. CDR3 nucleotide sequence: TGTGCCAGCAGTTTCTCCGACAGGGTAGACACCATATATTTT. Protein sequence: CASSFSDRVDTIYF.

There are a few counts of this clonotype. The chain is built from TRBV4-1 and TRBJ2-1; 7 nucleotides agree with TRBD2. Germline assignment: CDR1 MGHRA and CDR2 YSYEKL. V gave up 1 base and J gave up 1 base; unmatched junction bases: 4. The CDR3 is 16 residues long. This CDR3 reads CASSQVASGSYNEQFF. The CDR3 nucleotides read TGCGCCAGCAGCCAAGTGGCTAGCGGTTCCTACAATGAGCAGTTCTTC.

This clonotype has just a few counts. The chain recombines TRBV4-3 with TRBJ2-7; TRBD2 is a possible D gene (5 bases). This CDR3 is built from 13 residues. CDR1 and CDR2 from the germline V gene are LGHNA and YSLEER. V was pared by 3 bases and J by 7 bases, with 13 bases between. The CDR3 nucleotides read TGCGCCAGCAGCCAGGCTATGTCGGGAGAGCAGTACTTC. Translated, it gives CASSQAMSGEQYF.

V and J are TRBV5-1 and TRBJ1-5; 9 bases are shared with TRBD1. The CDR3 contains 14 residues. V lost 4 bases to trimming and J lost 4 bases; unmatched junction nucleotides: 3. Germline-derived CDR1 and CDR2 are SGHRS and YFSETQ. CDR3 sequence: CASSDGTGNQPQHF. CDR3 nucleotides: TGCGCCAGCAGCGACGGGACAGGGAATCAGCCCCAGCATTTT.

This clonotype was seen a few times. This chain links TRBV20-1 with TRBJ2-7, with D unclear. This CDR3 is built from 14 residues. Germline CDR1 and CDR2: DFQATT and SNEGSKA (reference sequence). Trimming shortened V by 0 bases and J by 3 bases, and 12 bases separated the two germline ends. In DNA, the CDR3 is TGCAGTGCTAGAGATGTCACTAATAGCTACGAGCAGTACTTC. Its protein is CSARDVTNSYEQYF.

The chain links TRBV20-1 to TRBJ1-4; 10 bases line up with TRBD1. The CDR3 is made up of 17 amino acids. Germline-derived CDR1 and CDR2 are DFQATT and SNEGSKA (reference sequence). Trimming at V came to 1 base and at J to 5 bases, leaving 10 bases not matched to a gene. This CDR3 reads CSARGEGTGQGNEKLFF. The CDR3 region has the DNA TGCAGTGCTAGAGGAGAGGGAACGGGACAGGGGAATGAAAAACTGTTTTTT.

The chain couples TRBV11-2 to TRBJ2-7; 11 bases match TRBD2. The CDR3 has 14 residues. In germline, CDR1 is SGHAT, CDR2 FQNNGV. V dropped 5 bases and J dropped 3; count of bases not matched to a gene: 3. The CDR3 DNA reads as TGTGCCAGCAGCGCTAGCGGGGGGCACTACGAGCAGTACTTC. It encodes CASSASGGHYEQYF.

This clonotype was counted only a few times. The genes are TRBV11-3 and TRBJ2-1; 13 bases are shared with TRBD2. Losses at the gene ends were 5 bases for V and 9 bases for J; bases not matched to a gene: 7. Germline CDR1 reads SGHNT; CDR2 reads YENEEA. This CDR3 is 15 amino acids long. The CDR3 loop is CASSQGLAGRGEQFF. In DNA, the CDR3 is TGTGCCAGCAGCCAGGGACTAGCGGGAAGGGGTGAGCAGTTCTTC.

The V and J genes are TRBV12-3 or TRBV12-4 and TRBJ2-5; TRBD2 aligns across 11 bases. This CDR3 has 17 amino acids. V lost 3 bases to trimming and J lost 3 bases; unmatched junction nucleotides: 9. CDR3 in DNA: TGTGCCAGCAGTTTGGGGGTGACTAGCGGGATCGAAGAGACCCAGTACTTC. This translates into CASSLGVTSGIEETQYF.

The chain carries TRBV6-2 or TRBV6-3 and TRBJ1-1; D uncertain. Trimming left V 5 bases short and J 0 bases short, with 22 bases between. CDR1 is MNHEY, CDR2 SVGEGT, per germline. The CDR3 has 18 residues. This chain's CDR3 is CASSRASGNGIMNTEAFF. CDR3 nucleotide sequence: TGTGCCAGCAGTCGTGCGTCGGGTAATGGCATAATGAACACTGAAGCTTTCTTT.

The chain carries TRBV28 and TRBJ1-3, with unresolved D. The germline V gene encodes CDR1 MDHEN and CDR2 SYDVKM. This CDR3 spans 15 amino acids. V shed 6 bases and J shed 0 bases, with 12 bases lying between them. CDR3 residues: CASSVRPGSGNTIYF. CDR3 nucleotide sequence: TGTGCCAGCAGCGTACGCCCCGGCTCTGGAAACACCATATATTTT.

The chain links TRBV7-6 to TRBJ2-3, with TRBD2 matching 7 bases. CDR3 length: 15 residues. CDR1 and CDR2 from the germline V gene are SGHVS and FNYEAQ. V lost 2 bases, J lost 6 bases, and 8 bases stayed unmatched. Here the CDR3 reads CASSLPGGGWDTQYF. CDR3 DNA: TGTGCCAGCAGCTTACCGGGAGGAGGGTGGGATACGCAGTATTTT.

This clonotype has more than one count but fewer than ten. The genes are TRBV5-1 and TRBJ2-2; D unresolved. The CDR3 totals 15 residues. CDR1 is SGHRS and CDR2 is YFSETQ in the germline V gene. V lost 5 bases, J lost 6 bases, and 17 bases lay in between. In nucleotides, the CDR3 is TGCGCCAGCAGTCTGTTCAATAGTGGGGCCGGGGAGCTGTTTTTT. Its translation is CASSLFNSGAGELFF.

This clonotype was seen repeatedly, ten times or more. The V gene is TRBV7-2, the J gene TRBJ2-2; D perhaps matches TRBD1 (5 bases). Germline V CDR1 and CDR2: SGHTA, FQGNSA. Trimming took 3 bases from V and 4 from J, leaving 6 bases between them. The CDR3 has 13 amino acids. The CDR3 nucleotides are TGTGCCAGCAGCTTCGACAGCACCGGGGAGCTGTTTTTT. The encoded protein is CASSFDSTGELFF.

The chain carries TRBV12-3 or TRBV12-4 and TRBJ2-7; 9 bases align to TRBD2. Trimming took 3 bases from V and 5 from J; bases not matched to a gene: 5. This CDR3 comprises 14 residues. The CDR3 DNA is TGTGCCAGCAGTTTCGCGGGAGGGCGGGACGAGCAGTACTTC. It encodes CASSFAGGRDEQYF.

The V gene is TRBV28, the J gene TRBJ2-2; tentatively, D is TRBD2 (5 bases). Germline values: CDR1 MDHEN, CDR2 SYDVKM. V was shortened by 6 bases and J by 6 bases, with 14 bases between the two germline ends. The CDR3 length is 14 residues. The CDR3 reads CASSRIRGPGELFF. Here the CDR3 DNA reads TGTGCCAGCAGCCGCATCAGAGGGCCCGGGGAGCTGTTTTTT.

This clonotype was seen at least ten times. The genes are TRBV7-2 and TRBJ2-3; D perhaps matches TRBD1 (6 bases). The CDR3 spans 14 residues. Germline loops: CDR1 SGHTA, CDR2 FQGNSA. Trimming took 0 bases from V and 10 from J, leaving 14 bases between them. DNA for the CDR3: TGTGCCAGCAGCTTAGCGGGGGCCGTGAACTCGCAGTATTTT. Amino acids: CASSLAGAVNSQYF. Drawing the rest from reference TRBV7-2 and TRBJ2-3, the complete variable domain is GAGVSQSPSNKVTEKGKDVELRCDPISGHTALYWYRQSLGQGLEFLIYFQGNSAPDKSGLPSDRFSAERTGGSVSTLTIQRTQQEDSAVYLCASSLAGAVNSQYFGPGTRLTVL.

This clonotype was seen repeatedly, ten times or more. The CDR3 sequence: CASSSVSQETQYF. For the CDR3, the DNA is TGTGCCAGCAGCTCCGTATCCCAAGAGACCCAGTACTTC. The chain recombines TRBV7-2 with TRBJ2-5; D ambiguous. The V gene lost 4 bases and the J gene lost 1 base, with 7 bases spanning the gap. CDR3 length equals 13 residues. Germline values: CDR1 SGHTA, CDR2 FQGNSA.

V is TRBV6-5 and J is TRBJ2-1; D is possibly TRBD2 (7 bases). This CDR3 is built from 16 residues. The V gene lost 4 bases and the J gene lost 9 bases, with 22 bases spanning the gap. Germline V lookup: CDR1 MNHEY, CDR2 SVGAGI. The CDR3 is CASSSLREGGLGEQFF. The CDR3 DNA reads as TGTGCCAGCAGTTCGCTGAGGGAGGGGGGGCTAGGTGAGCAGTTCTTC.

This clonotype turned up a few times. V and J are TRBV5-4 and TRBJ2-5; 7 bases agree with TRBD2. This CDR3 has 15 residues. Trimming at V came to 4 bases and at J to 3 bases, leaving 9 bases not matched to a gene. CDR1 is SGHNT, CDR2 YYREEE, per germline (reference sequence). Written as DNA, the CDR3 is TGTGCCAGCAGCCGGAGGGCGGGAGTGAAAGAGACCCAGTACTTC. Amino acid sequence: CASSRRAGVKETQYF.

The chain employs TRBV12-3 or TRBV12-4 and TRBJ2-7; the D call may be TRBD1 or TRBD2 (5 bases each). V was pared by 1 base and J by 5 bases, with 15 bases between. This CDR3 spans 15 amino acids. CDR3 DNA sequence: TGTGCCAGCAGTTTAGTTGGGACCCTGGGCCACGAGCAGTACTTC. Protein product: CASSLVGTLGHEQYF.

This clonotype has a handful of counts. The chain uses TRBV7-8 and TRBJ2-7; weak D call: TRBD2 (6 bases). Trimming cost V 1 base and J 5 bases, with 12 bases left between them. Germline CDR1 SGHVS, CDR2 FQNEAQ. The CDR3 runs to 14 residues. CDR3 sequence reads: CASSLEAGSNEQYF. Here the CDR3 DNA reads TGTGCCAGCAGCTTAGAGGCCGGGAGTAACGAGCAGTACTTC.

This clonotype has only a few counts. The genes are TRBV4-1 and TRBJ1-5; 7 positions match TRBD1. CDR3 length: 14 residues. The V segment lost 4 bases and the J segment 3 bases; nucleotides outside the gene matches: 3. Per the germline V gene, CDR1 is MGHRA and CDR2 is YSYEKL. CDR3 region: CASSPQGYNQPQHF. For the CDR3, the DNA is TGCGCCAGCAGCCCACAGGGGTACAATCAGCCCCAGCATTTT.

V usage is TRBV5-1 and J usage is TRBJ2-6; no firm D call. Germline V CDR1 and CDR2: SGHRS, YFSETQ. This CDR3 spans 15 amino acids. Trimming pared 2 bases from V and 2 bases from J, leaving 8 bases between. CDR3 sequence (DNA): TGCGCCAGCAGCTTTTTCAGAACTGGGGCCAACGTCCTGACTTTC. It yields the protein CASSFFRTGANVLTF.

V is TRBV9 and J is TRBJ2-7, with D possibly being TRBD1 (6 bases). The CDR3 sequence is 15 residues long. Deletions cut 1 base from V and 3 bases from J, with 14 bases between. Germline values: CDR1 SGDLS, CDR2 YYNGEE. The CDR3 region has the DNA TGTGCCAGCAGCGTAAAGGACAGAAGTCTCTACGAGCAGTACTTC. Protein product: CASSVKDRSLYEQYF. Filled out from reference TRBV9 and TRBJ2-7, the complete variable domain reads DSGVTQTPKHLITATGQRVTLRCSPRSGDLSVYWYQQSLDQGLQFLIQYYNGEERAKGNILERFSAQQFPDLHSELNLSSLELGDSALYFCASSVKDRSLYEQYFGPGTRLTVT.